This T cell receptor beta chain was identified in a study of CD8+ T cells in alopecia areata. Study-level information: Those treated were given oral tofacitinib at 5 to 10 mg twice daily. Severity of treated patients was scored by affected scalp percentage.

CDR1 is GTSNPN and CDR2 is SVGIG in the germline V gene (reference sequence). V lost 2 bases to trimming and J lost 5 bases, with 8 bases between them. The CDR3 length is 12 residues. This clone is a singleton in its sample. The antigen remains undetermined. The sequencing template was cDNA reverse transcribed from extracted RNA. Clones were read by immunoSEQ multiplex PCR, and TCRdb kept only the in-frame ones, dropping some. Seen here are about 210,000 clones, 55% to 70% observed once, and the top ten hold roughly 4.2%. The treatment here: oral pan-JAK inhibitor, 5-10 mg twice daily. Samples from alopecia areata patients were lesional scalp punch biopsies and peripheral blood. Regarding the study as a whole: More clonal than normal scalp was lesional scalp, particularly alopecia totalis/universalis.

This chain connects TRBV30 to TRBJ2-3; possible D gene TRBD1, 6 bases. The starting material was CD4+ T cells sorted from blood, obtained at week 4, from a patient treated with tofacitinib. This clonotype was obtained from a human donor with alopecia areata. Here the CDR3 DNA reads TGTGCCTGGAGTCGGACAGAAGATACGCAGTATTTT. As protein: CAWSRTEDTQYF.